This TCR beta chain came from a study of early T cells in non-severe SARS-CoV-2 infection. Study in general: With bulk RNA from unsorted whole blood as input, sequencing yielded unpaired chains.

Each single cDNA molecule received a unique molecular identifier. TCRdb independently ran MiXCR on the 5' RACE reads; one entry per CDR3 protein. The sample has tens of thousands of distinct CDR3 sequences; approximately 12% are singletons. General observations from the study: VDJdb matching, biased toward anti-spike CD8 responses, missed private and CD4 specificities.

Ten or more counts support this clonotype. Its matching antigen is unknown. The CDR3 runs 14 residues. V shed 8 bases, J shed 7 bases, and the junction held 11 bases outside the gene matches. Germline CDR1 LNHNV, CDR2 YYDKDF (reference sequence). This specimen was whole blood, taken at baseline. V usage is TRBV15 and J usage is TRBJ2-1, with 7 positions matching TRBD1. This sequence was found in an adult who was a healthcare worker with PCR-confirmed SARS-CoV-2 infection or an uninfected control (not recorded which). CDR3 sequence reads: CATLGQDLGNEQFF. The CDR3 region has the DNA TGTGCCACCCTCGGACAGGACCTTGGGAATGAGCAGTTCTTC.